One sample yielded the 23 T cell receptor beta chains listed below, sequenced in a study of cytomegalovirus exposure and HLA in healthy donors. Use of 60 Vbeta and 13 Jbeta primers characterized the PCR. TCRdb keeps only in-frame clones here, not all; method: immunoSEQ multiplex PCR. The sample contains fewer than 200,000 clones, approximately 75% of which appear only once. Sequencing was performed on PBMCs. These receptors were obtained from a man aged 25-45 years in good health and CMV-seropositive.

The chain combines TRBV5-4 with TRBJ2-2; 11 bases align to TRBD2. Germline loops: CDR1 SGHNT, CDR2 YYREEE (reference sequence). Unmatched junction bases numbered 5, after V lost 5 bases and J lost 5 bases. The CDR3 has 15 amino acids. This chain's CDR3 is CASSSGLAGTGELFF. DNA for the CDR3: TGTGCCAGCAGTTCTGGACTAGCGGGTACCGGGGAGCTGTTTTTT.

The V and J genes are TRBV6-1 and TRBJ1-1, with no clear D. Germline V CDR1 and CDR2: MNHNS, SASEGT. The CDR3 covers 13 residues. Trimming took 5 bases from V and 3 from J, leaving 10 bases between them. CDR3 sequence reads: CASSTRTDTEAFF. For the CDR3, the DNA is TGTGCCAGCAGTACGCGGACTGACACTGAAGCTTTCTTT.

The V and J genes are TRBV6-5 and TRBJ1-1; 8 nucleotides match TRBD1. The CDR3 is made up of 14 amino acids. J gave up 2 bases and V 5 bases, and 4 bases lay outside the gene matches. CDR1 and CDR2 from the germline V gene are MNHEY and SVGAGI. The DNA of the CDR3 is TGTGCCAGCAGTACGGGACAGGCCAACACTGAAGCTTTCTTT. Protein sequence: CASSTGQANTEAFF.

In its sample, this clone was seen once. V is TRBV7-6 and J is TRBJ2-7; a weak D match, TRBD1 (6 bases). Trimming cost V 5 bases and J 3 bases, with 8 bases left between them. This CDR3 is built from 12 residues. Germline lookup yields CDR1 SGHVS and CDR2 FNYEAQ. The CDR3 loop is CASSQTGYEQYF. Written as DNA, the CDR3 is TGTGCCAGCAGCCAGACAGGCTACGAGCAGTACTTC.

CDR3 in amino acids: CASSLFAGRGETQYF. The CDR3 DNA follows: TGTGCCAGCAGTTTATTTGCAGGGCGGGGAGAGACCCAGTACTTC. The J gene is TRBJ2-5, the V gene TRBV28; possibly TRBD2 for D (6 bases). CDR1 and CDR2 from the germline V gene are MDHEN and SYDVKM. V lost 1 base, J lost 4 bases, and 13 bases lay in between. CDR3 length equals 15 residues. The full variable domain, in which reference TRBV28 and TRBJ2-5 provide the parts outside the CDR3, is DVKVTQSSRYLVKRTGEKVFLECVQDMDHENMFWYRQDPGLGLRLIYFSYDVKMKEKGDIPEGYSVSREKKERFSLILESASTNQTSMYLCASSLFAGRGETQYFGPGTRLLVL.

V gene TRBV25-1 combines with J gene TRBJ2-2, with D possibly being TRBD1 (6 bases). The CDR3 covers 15 residues. CDR1 and CDR2 (germline): MGHDK, SYGVNS. V shed 1 base and J shed 2 bases, with 8 bases lying between them. In DNA form, the CDR3 reads TGTGCCAGCAGTGAATCCAGGGGAAACACCGGGGAGCTGTTTTTT. Translated: CASSESRGNTGELFF.

The chain couples TRBV18 to TRBJ1-6; 7 bases fit TRBD1. Germline trimming cut 5 bases from V and 2 bases from J; bases unmatched to any gene: 15. Germline assignment: CDR1 KGHSH and CDR2 LQKENI. The CDR3 is 19 amino acids. The CDR3, as DNA: TGTGCCAGCTCAGGACCCGGGACAGCGGTTTTGACCTATAATTCACCCCTCCACTTT. Its protein product is CASSGPGTAVLTYNSPLHF.

The J gene is TRBJ1-3, the V gene TRBV5-1, with a weak D call TRBD1 (5 bases). The CDR3 extends over 16 amino acids. The germline V gene encodes CDR1 SGHRS and CDR2 YFSETQ. The V and J ends lost 0 bases and 0 bases respectively, with 10 bases between them. CDR3 coding DNA: TGCGCCAGCAGCTTGGACGGACACCTCTCTGGAAACACCATATATTTT. This translates into CASSLDGHLSGNTIYF.

The J gene is TRBJ2-7, the V gene TRBV4-1; 10 nucleotides agree with TRBD1. CDR1 MGHRA and CDR2 YSYEKL come from the germline V gene. This CDR3 comprises 17 residues. The V segment lost 1 base and the J segment 3 bases; nucleotides outside the gene matches: 9. This CDR3 is CASSQAVAGTGVYEQYF. CDR3 nucleotide sequence: TGCGCCAGCAGCCAAGCAGTAGCCGGGACAGGGGTCTACGAGCAGTACTTC.

The chain employs TRBV6-5 and TRBJ2-1; 8 nucleotides align to TRBD1. Germline loops: CDR1 MNHEY, CDR2 SVGAGI. The CDR3 is 15 amino acids. V lost 8 bases and J lost 0; bases outside the gene matches: 6. The CDR3 bases are TGTGCCAGCGGGCGACAGGGGAGCTCCTACAATGAGCAGTTCTTC. Translating it yields CASGRQGSSYNEQFF.

The chain joins TRBV5-1 to TRBJ2-5, with unresolved D. This CDR3 region has 11 residues. Germline V gene lookup returns CDR1 SGHRS and CDR2 YFSETQ. The V gene lost 5 bases and the J gene lost 1 base, with 3 bases spanning the gap. This chain's CDR3 is CASSIQETQYF. DNA for the CDR3: TGCGCCAGCAGTATCCAAGAGACCCAGTACTTC.

This clone was observed a few times. This rearrangement joins TRBV7-9 to TRBJ2-3; D remains ambiguous. The V and J ends lost 7 bases and 1 base respectively, with 12 bases between them. The CDR3 totals 14 residues. Germline CDR1 reads SEHNR; CDR2 reads FQNEAQ (reference sequence). CDR3 sequence: CASTGRLRTDTQYF. DNA for the CDR3: TGTGCCAGCACGGGTCGGCTTCGCACAGATACGCAGTATTTT.

This clone was picked up a small number of times. The genes are TRBV25-1 and TRBJ2-5; the match to TRBD2 covers 7 bases. Germline CDR1 and CDR2: MGHDK and SYGVNS. J was trimmed by 5 bases and V by 1 base; bases with no gene match: 13. CDR3 length equals 17 residues. The CDR3 DNA reads as TGTGCCAGCAGTGAATCAAGTAGCCCGGGGGGTTTGGAGACCCAGTACTTC. Residues: CASSESSSPGGLETQYF.

V and J are TRBV11-3 and TRBJ2-1; 11 nucleotides align to TRBD2. CDR1 and CDR2 from the germline V gene are SGHNT and YENEEA. The CDR3 length is 16 residues. The trim removed 3 bases at V and 7 bases at J, leaving 8 bases unmatched. In DNA, the CDR3 is TGTGCCAGCAGCTTCTCTTTACTAGCGGGGGAAAATGAGCAGTTCTTC. Its protein is CASSFSLLAGENEQFF.

J is TRBJ2-7 and V is TRBV5-4; 9 bases are shared with TRBD1. The CDR3 is made up of 15 amino acids. J gave up 2 bases and V 2 bases, and 5 bases lay outside the gene matches. Per germline, CDR1 SGHNT and CDR2 YYREEE (reference sequence). The CDR3 spells CASSFSDRGPYEQYF. In DNA form, the CDR3 reads TGTGCCAGCAGCTTTTCGGACAGGGGCCCCTACGAGCAGTACTTC.

The V and J genes are TRBV6-1 and TRBJ2-3, with 9 bases matching TRBD2. The V segment lost 2 bases and the J segment 3 bases; nucleotides outside the gene matches: 6. CDR1 is MNHNS, CDR2 SASEGT, per germline. This CDR3 is built from 16 residues. The CDR3 is CASSEQASGVTDTQYF. The CDR3 nucleotides are TGTGCCAGCAGTGAACAGGCTAGCGGGGTTACAGATACGCAGTATTTT.

The chain has TRBV29-1 and TRBJ1-3, with a tentative D call TRBD1 (5 bases). The CDR3 runs 13 residues. With 6 bases removed from V and 4 bases from J, the gap between germline ends came to 13 bases. CDR1 and CDR2 from the germline V gene are SQVTM and ANQGSEA. CDR3 bases: TGCAGCGTCTCGACAGACTCCGGAAACACCATATATTTT. Protein product: CSVSTDSGNTIYF.

The V gene is TRBV7-6, the J gene TRBJ2-4; D perhaps matches TRBD1 (5 bases). Germline V lookup: CDR1 SGHVS, CDR2 FNYEAQ. Trimming stripped 5 bases from V and 6 bases from J, with 11 bases between. The CDR3 totals 13 residues. This CDR3 reads CASSRGTSNIQYF. The CDR3 DNA reads as TGTGCCAGCAGCAGGGGTACTTCAAACATTCAGTACTTC.

This chain joins TRBV15 and TRBJ1-1; D possibly corresponds to TRBD1 (5 bases). V lost 0 bases to trimming and J lost 8 bases, with 19 bases between them. The CDR3 is 16 residues long. Germline V gene data show CDR1 as LNHNV and CDR2 as YYDKDF (reference sequence). The CDR3 sequence: CATSREAGASPTEAFF. In nucleotides, the CDR3 is TGTGCCACCAGCAGAGAAGCTGGGGCATCACCCACCGAAGCTTTCTTT.

The J gene is TRBJ2-7, the V gene TRBV19; D unclear. Trimming stripped 3 bases from V and 3 bases from J, with 9 bases between. This CDR3 region has 13 residues. Germline assignment: CDR1 LNHDA and CDR2 SQIVND (reference sequence). CDR3 nucleotide sequence: TGTGCCAGTAGTATGATCGCCGGCTACGAGCAGTACTTC. This sequence encodes CASSMIAGYEQYF.

The chain recombines TRBV7-3 with TRBJ2-3; the D is unclear. V shed 6 bases and J shed 4 bases, with 11 bases lying between them. The CDR3 contains 13 residues. CDR1 and CDR2 (germline): SGHTA, FQGTGA. CDR3 sequence: CASSSAGADTQYF. The CDR3 DNA sequence: TGTGCCAGCAGTTCGGCCGGAGCAGATACGCAGTATTTT.

This clone was recorded only once. The chain is built from TRBV27 and TRBJ1-2; 11 positions match TRBD1. CDR1 and CDR2 (germline): MNHEY, SMNVEV (reference sequence). Trimming removed 3 bases from V and 8 bases from J; junction bases left unmatched: 5. This CDR3 has 14 amino acids. In DNA form, the CDR3 reads TGTGCCAGCAGTTTTGGACAGGGGGCTTGGGGCTACACCTTC. Its protein product is CASSFGQGAWGYTF.

The chain employs TRBV6-6 and TRBJ1-3; D gene uncertain. CDR3 length equals 15 residues. Germline-derived CDR1 and CDR2 are MNHNY and SVGAGI (reference sequence). V gave up 6 bases and J gave up 8 bases, with 20 bases separating them. Here the CDR3 reads CASRRDILVPDTIYF. The CDR3 DNA sequence: TGTGCCAGCAGGCGTGACATACTCGTCCCCGACACCATATATTTT.